This is a list of T cell receptor beta chains from one sample in a study of spatial heterogeneity in lung cancer. TCRdb used MiXCR to reprocess the 5' RACE reads, holding one entry per CDR3 protein. Of several thousand distinct CDR3 sequences detected, 15% to 20% appear once; the ten largest clones hold more than 15%. The sample here was PBMCs, taken at surgery. These receptors all stem from a female donor with early-stage non-small cell lung cancer. Both conserved end residues are part of each CDR3. A D gene is named only where the DNA matches it firmly. Expanded clones get a size class; other rows say once, few or many, or leave the size out.

clone_size d_call j_call v_call cdr3_nt cdr3_aa
. TRBD1 TRBJ2-5 TRBV2 TGTGCCAGACGGACAGGGAGGGAGACCCAGTACTTC CARRTGRETQYF
medium-sized TRBD2 TRBJ2-5 TRBV20-1 TGCAGTGCTAGAACTGGACTAGCGGGAGTAGTGGAGACCCAGTACTTC CSARTGLAGVVETQYF
. TRBD2 TRBJ2-2 TRBV6-5 TGTGCCAGCAGAGTGGGACTAGCCACCGGGGAGCTGTTTTTT CASRVGLATGELFF
few . TRBJ2-6 TRBV19 TGTGCCAGTAGTCCGAGACAGTACTCTGGGGCCAACGTCCTGACTTTC CASSPRQYSGANVLTF
medium-sized . TRBJ1-1 TRBV3-1 TGTGCCAGCAGCCGTGGGTGGAACACTGAAGCTTTCTTT CASSRGWNTEAFF
. TRBD1 TRBJ2-2 TRBV24-1 TGTGCCACCAGTGATTCAGCGACAGGGCCGACCGGGGAGCTGTTTTTT CATSDSATGPTGELFF
few . TRBJ2-4 TRBV27 TGTGCCAGCAGTCCGTGGGACGGTAAAAACATTCAGTACTTC CASSPWDGKNIQYF
few . TRBJ1-1 TRBV11-2 TGTGCCAGCAGCCCTATGGGGGGGGCGCGCCGCACTGAAGCTTTCTTT CASSPMGGARRTEAFF
medium-sized TRBD1 TRBJ2-1 TRBV27 TGTGCCAGCAGGGAATGGACAGGGGGCAATGTACAGAGCTACAATGAGCAGTTCTTC CASREWTGGNVQSYNEQFF
few TRBD1 TRBJ1-1 TRBV29-1 TGCAGCGTTAACAGGGGCCGGGACACTGAAGCTTTCTTT CSVNRGRDTEAFF
medium-sized . TRBJ2-1 TRBV29-1 TGCAGCGTTGAGGAGAACAGGGATCGTTGGTTC CSVEENRDRWF
. . TRBJ2-1 TRBV11-3 TGTGCCAGCAGCCCTCTGGAGGGAGGGGGTGTTGAGCAGTTCTTC CASSPLEGGGVEQFF
medium-sized . TRBJ2-2 TRBV10-1 TGCGCCAGCAGTGAGTCCCTTGAGGGCCCGAACACCGGGGAGCTGTTTTTT CASSESLEGPNTGELFF
. TRBD2 TRBJ2-2 TRBV28 TGTGCCAGCAGTTACCCAGGACTAGCGGGAGGAGGCGGGGAGCTGTTTTTT CASSYPGLAGGGGELFF
. . TRBJ1-1 TRBV7-3 TGTGCCAGCAGCACGACAGGTACGAACACTGAAGCTTTCTTT CASSTTGTNTEAFF
medium-sized TRBD2 TRBJ2-2 TRBV9 TGTGCCAGCAGCGTAGGACTAGCGGGGCCCACCGGGGAGCTGTTTTTT CASSVGLAGPTGELFF
few . TRBJ2-7 TRBV6-2/TRBV6-3 TGTGCCAGCAGTGACCCCTCTAGCGACGGCGAGCAGTACTTC CASSDPSSDGEQYF
few TRBD2 TRBJ2-2 TRBV5-1 TGCGCCAGCAGCTTGCTAGCGGGAGAGGGCGGGGAGCTGTTTTTT CASSLLAGEGGELFF
many . TRBJ1-2 TRBV18 TGTGCCAGCTCACCAGGACGGATTGATTATGGCTACACCTTC CASSPGRIDYGYTF
medium-sized . TRBJ2-2 TRBV7-9 TGTGCCAGCAGCTACGGGAGCGCCGGGGAGCTGTTTTTT CASSYGSAGELFF
medium-sized . TRBJ2-3 TRBV6-6 TGTGCCTCCTCCTACGAGACTCGCCTCGCGCAGTATTTT CASSYETRLAQYF
medium-sized . TRBJ2-3 TRBV13 TGTGCCAGCAGCTTTCAGGGGCCGCGGGTTTTCGATACGCAGTATTTT CASSFQGPRVFDTQYF
medium-sized . TRBJ2-3 TRBV20-1 TGCAGTGCTTACCTCTCCATCACAGATACGCAGTATTTT CSAYLSITDTQYF
medium-sized TRBD1 TRBJ1-1 TRBV7-3 TGTGCCAGCAGCTCGGACAGGGGCCAAGGGGCTTTCTTT CASSSDRGQGAFF
medium-sized . TRBJ2-1 TRBV27 TGTGCCAGCAGTTTATACGGGGGAGCCGGGAATGAGCAGTTCTTC CASSLYGGAGNEQFF
medium-sized TRBD2 TRBJ2-5 TRBV7-6 TGTGCCAGCAGCTGGACTAGCGGGGGGGCAGAGACCCAGTACTTC CASSWTSGGAETQYF
few . TRBJ2-7 TRBV20-1 TGCAGTGCTAGAGATGGGCAGGGGTCTCCCTACGAGCAGTACTTC CSARDGQGSPYEQYF
few TRBD2 TRBJ2-3 TRBV4-2 TGTGCCAGCAGCCCCCTACTAGCGGGAGTAAGAGATACGCAGTATTTT CASSPLLAGVRDTQYF
many . TRBJ2-3 TRBV21-1 TGTGCCAGCAGCAAAGAAGCAGGGACCACAGATACGCAGTATTTT CASSKEAGTTDTQYF
medium-sized . TRBJ1-5 TRBV5-1 TGCGCCAGCAGCTTGGAGGGGGATAAGCCCCAGCATTTT CASSLEGDKPQHF
many . TRBJ2-1 TRBV7-8 TGTGCCAGCAGCTCGACGAGACTCGCGACCTACAATGAGCAGTTCTTC CASSSTRLATYNEQFF
medium-sized TRBD1 TRBJ1-2 TRBV29-1 TGCAGCGCAACAGGGGGAGGTGGCTACACCTTC CSATGGGGYTF
. . TRBJ1-2 TRBV5-1 TGCGCCAGCAGCTTGTCAGAGTTTTACTCTGGCTACACCTTC CASSLSEFYSGYTF
. . TRBJ2-1 TRBV5-6 TGTGCCAGCAGCCATACAGGGGAGCAGTTCTTC CASSHTGEQFF
. TRBD2 TRBJ2-3 TRBV9 TGTGCCAGCAGCGGAAGTTGGGGAGGGAACGTCGGGGGAACAGATACGCAGTATTTT CASSGSWGGNVGGTDTQYF
. . TRBJ1-4 TRBV30 TGTGCCTGGAGTGTAAACAGGAAGAGGGGAAAACTGTTTTTT CAWSVNRKRGKLFF
medium-sized . TRBJ2-2 TRBV6-2/TRBV6-3 TGTGCCAGCAGTTACTCGATCGACCCTAGCGACGCGAACACCGGGGAGCTGTTTTTT CASSYSIDPSDANTGELFF
medium-sized . TRBJ1-2 TRBV2 TGTGCCAGCACTCCACTCAGGGACAACAACTATGGCTACACCTTC CASTPLRDNNYGYTF
medium-sized . TRBJ2-5 TRBV30 TGTGCCTGGGGTGTGCGATTTGGGACCCAGTACTTC CAWGVRFGTQYF
medium-sized TRBD2 TRBJ2-3 TRBV6-5 TGTGCCAGCAGCCTGAGCGGGATAGATACGCAGTATTTT CASSLSGIDTQYF
many TRBD1 TRBJ2-5 TRBV7-7 TGTGCCAGCAGCTTAGCAGGACAGGCCTTACAGGACTTC CASSLAGQALQDF
medium-sized TRBD2 TRBJ2-5 TRBV4-2 TGTGCCAGCAGCCTCACTAGCGGAAAAGAGACCCAGTACTTC CASSLTSGKETQYF
many . TRBJ1-1 TRBV5-6 TGTGCCAGCAGCTTGAAGGATGGAGGTGGATTCTTT CASSLKDGGGFF
medium-sized . TRBJ2-7 TRBV14 TGTGCCAGCAGCCCTCTGTTTGAGGCCCACGAGCAGTACTTC CASSPLFEAHEQYF
. TRBD1 TRBJ2-4 TRBV18 TGTGCCAGCTCACCTGAGGGACAGCTAGCCAAAAACATTCAGTACTTC CASSPEGQLAKNIQYF
many . TRBJ1-4 TRBV30 TGTGCCTGGAGTGGTATGGGGCGGAAAAAACTGTTTTTT CAWSGMGRKKLFF
medium-sized . TRBJ2-1 TRBV20-1 TGCAGTGGGTCTACGCCCTACAATGAGCAGTTCTTC CSGSTPYNEQFF
medium-sized . TRBJ2-1 TRBV6-5 TGTGCCAGCAGCTCAGGGTTGGAGCAGTTCTTC CASSSGLEQFF
few . TRBJ1-2 TRBV20-1 TGCAGTGCTAGAGATGTTATCTCCGGGCGGACAAGCTACACCTTC CSARDVISGRTSYTF
medium-sized . TRBJ2-5 TRBV7-2 TGTGCCAGCAGGCAACAAGGGACGTACCAAGAGACCCAGTACTTC CASRQQGTYQETQYF
medium-sized TRBD2 TRBJ2-7 TRBV9 TGTGCCAGCAGCGTAGAAGGACTAGCCGGCACCTACGAGCAGTACTTC CASSVEGLAGTYEQYF
. TRBD2 TRBJ2-1 TRBV12-3/TRBV12-4 TGTGCCAGCAGGACGGGAGGGGGGGGCGCGATAAATGAGCAGTTCTTC CASRTGGGGAINEQFF